This TCR beta chain stems from a study of cytomegalovirus exposure and HLA in healthy donors. As regards this clone: Its specificity is unknown.

The PCR was carried out with 60 Vbeta primers and 13 Jbeta primers. Sequencing was performed with immunoSEQ multiplex PCR; in TCRdb, only in-frame clones are kept and a portion is missing. The table lists about 150,000 clones, 60% to 85% of them singletons. Broader study findings: The study carried out a later analysis of TCR beta sequences. It associated 16,951 of them with specific HLA alleles at a false discovery rate of 0.05. HLA restriction was apparent for most CMV-associated TCR beta chains in a later analysis.

V lost 1 base, J lost 2 bases, and 12 bases lay in between. The CDR3 covers 16 residues. Germline CDR1 reads SGHVS; CDR2 reads FQNEAQ. The material sequenced was PBMCs. This chain uses TRBV7-8 with TRBJ1-5; the D gene is possibly TRBD1 (5 bases). This clonotype originated in a man in his fifties or sixties in good health and CMV-seropositive. The chain's CDR3 is CASSLVVARGNQPQHF. The CDR3, as DNA: TGTGCCAGCAGCTTAGTAGTTGCCAGGGGCAATCAGCCCCAGCATTTT.